The present entry profiles one T cell receptor beta chain with its context. Its target is unknown. The data derive from a study of T cell responses to AZD1222 COVID-19 vaccine. Overall study findings and caveats: Females made up more of the donors, who were largely white British, and clonal diversity may have come out too low. Baseline serostatus was positive in only six AZD1222 recipients. Dominant at 160-218 and 743-854, vaccine-associated CD4 TCRs also spanned spike. Increases in Spike-specific TCR breadth and depth were seen after two AZD1222 doses.

From germline, CDR1 is SGHNT and CDR2 YENEEA. The CDR3 extends over 14 amino acids. Unmatched junction bases numbered 1, after V lost 1 base and J lost 4 bases. Repertoires were generated with immunoSEQ multiplex PCR, while TCRdb's copy carries only in-frame clones and drops some. The sample carries about 56,000 clones, around 90% recorded once. The rearrangement links TRBV11-3 to TRBJ2-1; TRBD2 matches 7 bases. The receptor was isolated from an adult in good health. The material sequenced was peripheral blood, taken on day 0 of AZD1222 vaccination. CDR3: CASSLAGGYNEQFF. The DNA for the CDR3 is TGTGCCAGCAGCTTAGCGGGAGGTTACAATGAGCAGTTCTTC.